The clone carrying this T cell receptor (beta chain) appeared many times. The antigen remains unidentified. The source of the sample is a study of blood T cells in healthy people across ages. General study points: There was no known CMV status for donors, so expanded clonotype changes were possibly confounded.

For the second PCR, which ran for 7 to 11 cycles, a sample-barcoded 5' primer and a J-beta primer mix were used. TCRdb reprocessed the 5' RACE reads via MiXCR and lists one record per CDR3 protein. Among 850,000 to 950,000 distinct CDR3 sequences listed, under 30% were seen once. The germline V gene encodes CDR1 DFQATT and CDR2 SNEGSKA (reference sequence). The CDR3 is 15 amino acids. J lost 3 bases, V lost 5 bases, and 8 bases had no gene match. What was sequenced was blood. The rearrangement links TRBV20-1 to TRBJ2-1, with 9 bases lining up with TRBD2. The origin of this receptor is a woman of 80 years or more in good health. The CDR3, as DNA: TGCAGTGCTTTTTCTAGCGGGGTGGGCTACAATGAGCAGTTCTTC. Its protein product is CSAFSSGVGYNEQFF.